This T cell receptor beta chain was recorded in a study of T cell responses to AZD1222 COVID-19 vaccine (dated by TCRdb to 2020 to 2023). Describing the broader study: AZD1222 recipients whose second dose came at about 4 weeks and those whose second dose came at about 12 weeks were combined into one group, since spike-specific TCR depth and breadth did not differ between the two schedules. A total of 233 trial participants underwent TCR sequencing, of whom approximately 210 received two doses of AZD1222 and some 26 received two doses of the MenACWY control vaccine. Trial participants were enrolled into age subgroups of 18-55, 56-69 and 70-plus years, which contained about 160, 30 and 59 TCR-sequenced participants, respectively. The research as a whole found: Because no samples from the day 14 peak response were available, repertoires could be characterized only after the peak T cell response. The 56-69-year group was small, and its depth increase did not reach significance, likely because of low power. Spike-specific TCR breadth and depth rose significantly after two AZD1222 doses compared with day 0 and with MenACWY recipients. Nearly half of unique spike-specific TCRs reportedly recognized epitopes outside regions mutated in the B.1.351 and B.1.1.7 variants. Participants were mostly white British, with more females than males. The authors suggested clonal diversity may have been underestimated. Vaccine-associated CD4 TCRs spanned the whole spike protein, with dominant responses in regions 160-218 and 743-854. Conclusions about previously exposed vaccinees were limited because only 6 or 7 AZD1222 recipients were SARS-CoV-2 seropositive at baseline.

The sample's time point label, decoded: baseline before first vaccination. Vaccinee samples came from UK trials COV001 and COV002, including a single-blind randomized controlled phase 2/3 trial of AZD1222 (ChAdOx1 nCoV-19) in healthy adults. For TCRbeta chain sequencing, PBMC samples were collected from trial participants at day 0 and at day 28 after the second dose. Details on this clone: Its antigen has not been determined. The sample holds no much larger clone one base away, and base qualities are not on file.

The CDR3 regions of human TCRbeta chains were analyzed by immunosequencing. The authors' analysis ran thus. Repertoire TCRs were matched against a reference library of SARS-CoV-2-specific TCRs generated with the MIRA antigen-specificity platform. Breadth meant the fraction of unique TCRs that were SARS-CoV-2-associated, whereas depth meant the fraction of total T cells that were SARS-CoV-2-associated. Each spike-specific TCR was assigned to its reactive spike region and to a CD4 or CD8 class using the MIRA data. Log10-transformed breadth and depth values were compared by one-way ANOVA with Sidak's multiple comparisons tests. Imported from immuneACCESS, the table was reduced by TCRdb to in-frame sequences with V and J called. These copies leave out some clones; in studies compared against another copy, an unresolved V gene accounts for under half, and the cause of the remainder is not known. That table furnishes V, J and clone size, whereas the DNA furnished D and trimming. This sample comprises fewer than 120,000 clones, about four fifths of them detected only once. The top ten hold 4% to 5% of the sample.

Via the germline V gene, CDR1 is SGHNT and CDR2 YENEEA. Including cysteine and phenylalanine, the CDR3 has 13 amino acids. Of all the DNA, just the CDR3 is kept, 39 bases in frame from base 1. V is cut by 5 bases and J by 3 bases, and the space between the germline ends is 8 bases. The sample in question was peripheral blood, obtained on day 0 of AZD1222 vaccination. The sequence derives from an adult in good health. The rearrangement joined TRBV11-3 to TRBJ2-1; no D gene is confidently identified. The CDR3 reads as follows: CASSPGDYNEQFF. The nucleotide sequence reads TGTGCCAGCAGCCCAGGAGACTACAATGAGCAGTTCTTC.